A single sample gave rise to the 5 T cell receptor beta chains below, sequenced in a study of response to subunit inactivated influenza vaccine. Each CDR3 protein is one row after TCRdb ran MiXCR on the RT-PCR reads. The profile shows 700,000 to 900,000 distinct CDR3 sequences, about 20% of them singletons. The input for sequencing was PBMCs from blood, taken approximately 5 days after vaccination. These receptor sequences come from a man aged 50-59 years who received an inactivated influenza vaccine.

This chain links TRBV4-3 with TRBJ2-1; D might be TRBD1 (6 bases). The V gene's germline CDR1 is LGHNA and CDR2 YSLEER. The CDR3 runs 18 residues. The V end was cut by 0 bases, the J end by 1 base, with 16 bases between. CDR3 sequence: CASSQDQPTGHSYNEQFF. In DNA form, the CDR3 reads TGCGCCAGCAGCCAAGATCAACCAACAGGGCATTCCTACAATGAGCAGTTCTTC.

This clonotype was observed a few times. V usage is TRBV20-1 and J usage is TRBJ2-1; TRBD2 agrees at 11 bases. Germline V gene data show CDR1 as DFQATT and CDR2 as SNEGSKA (reference sequence). This CDR3 has 15 residues. V gave up 3 bases and J gave up 6 bases; unmatched junction bases: 7. The CDR3 bases are TGCAGTGCTAGCCCCACTAGCGGGAGTATCAATGAGCAGTTCTTC. This codes for CSASPTSGSINEQFF.

This clonotype was detected only a few times. The chain combines TRBV5-1 with TRBJ2-4; 10 bases align to TRBD2. Germline V gene data show CDR1 as SGHRS and CDR2 as YFSETQ. V shed 4 bases, J shed 0 bases, and the junction held 16 bases outside the gene matches. CDR3 length: 20 residues. CDR3 sequence: CASSRGTSESNILAKNIQYF. CDR3 DNA: TGCGCCAGCAGCAGAGGGACTAGCGAATCCAACATACTAGCCAAAAACATTCAGTACTTC.

The chain joins TRBV7-2 to TRBJ2-3, with 8 bases that match TRBD1. Germline V lookup: CDR1 SGHTA, CDR2 FQGNSA. The V and J ends lost 3 bases and 1 base, in that order; junction bases with no gene match: 3. The CDR3 runs to 15 residues. The CDR3 reads CASSFPGGRTDTQYF. Written as DNA, the CDR3 is TGTGCCAGCAGCTTTCCAGGGGGCCGCACAGATACGCAGTATTTT.

The DNA for the CDR3 is TGCGCCAGCAGCCGCGCCGGCATCGGGAGTTCTAACTATGGCTACACCTTC. Protein product: CASSRAGIGSSNYGYTF. V gene TRBV5-1 combines with J gene TRBJ1-2; unclear D gene. V lost 4 bases and J 0 bases, leaving 19 bases between the germline ends. This CDR3 comprises 17 residues. CDR1 and CDR2 (germline): SGHRS, YFSETQ.